This entry is about one TCR beta chain. Its antigen is undetermined. Through a sample-barcoded 5' primer and a J-beta primer mix, a second PCR was run for 7 to 11 cycles. TCRdb passed the 5' RACE reads through MiXCR, listing each CDR3 protein once. The sample holds about 800,000 distinct CDR3 sequences, roughly 64% seen once. The data originate from a study of blood T cells in healthy people across ages. Findings of the study overall: Age brought a roughly linear fall in TCR beta diversity measured per million T cells.

Looked up from germline, CDR1 is MDHEN and CDR2 is SYDVKM. The CDR3 is 13 residues long. The junction had 4 bases not matched to a gene; V was cut back by 6 bases and J by 6 bases. The sequence was collected from a man younger than 45 in good health. The chain combines TRBV28 with TRBJ2-7; 11 nucleotides align to TRBD1. The sequenced sample consisted of blood. DNA of the CDR3: TGTGCCAGCAGAGGACAGGGGGCGGGCGAGCAGTACTTC. Its protein is CASRGQGAGEQYF. Using reference TRBV28 and TRBJ2-7 for the parts outside the CDR3, the full variable domain is DVKVTQSSRYLVKRTGEKVFLECVQDMDHENMFWYRQDPGLGLRLIYFSYDVKMKEKGDIPEGYSVSREKKERFSLILESASTNQTSMYLCASRGQGAGEQYFGPGTRLTVT.